Presented here are 17 T cell receptor beta chains from one specimen sequenced in a study of T cell responses to AZD1222 COVID-19 vaccine. Method: immunoSEQ multiplex PCR; TCRdb's copy keeps in-frame clones and lacks some. The sample consists of more than 95,000 clones, 88% of them appearing once. The sample in question was peripheral blood, obtained on day 0 of AZD1222 vaccination. The origin of the receptors is an adult in good health.

The chain joins TRBV7-2 to TRBJ2-1; TRBD2 aligns across 9 bases. The length of the CDR3 is 17 residues. V shed 1 base and J 8 bases; nucleotides not matched to a gene: 12. Germline CDR1 is SGHTA and CDR2 is FQGNSA. The CDR3 spells CASSLGGLAGYKDEQFF. The DNA for the CDR3 is TGTGCCAGCAGCTTAGGGGGTCTAGCGGGATATAAGGATGAGCAGTTCTTC.

This sequence joins TRBV4-2 and TRBJ2-2; 13 nucleotides agree with TRBD2. The CDR3 runs to 17 residues. CDR1 and CDR2 from the germline V gene are LGHNA and YNFKEQ. Losses at the gene ends were 4 bases for V and 0 bases for J; bases not matched to a gene: 2. The CDR3 sequence is CASSPTSGGPNTGELFF. The CDR3 nucleotides are TGTGCCAGCAGCCCGACTAGCGGGGGGCCGAACACCGGGGAGCTGTTTTTT.

A note on this clone: In the same sample, other DNA sequences code for this CDR3. This chain joins TRBV7-3 and TRBJ2-1, with D tentatively TRBD1 or TRBD2 (5 bases each). CDR3 size: 13 residues. The V gene's germline CDR1 is SGHTA and CDR2 FQGTGA. V lost 4 bases, J lost 6 bases, and 10 bases lay in between. CDR3 in amino acids: CASSSGPLNEQFF. The DNA of the CDR3 is TGTGCCAGCAGCTCGGGACCCCTCAATGAGCAGTTCTTC.

This clone turned up a few times. The gene calls are TRBV5-1 and TRBJ2-1, with a tentative D call TRBD2 (6 bases). This CDR3 has 16 residues. The V end lost 0 bases, the J end lost 4 bases, and 14 bases lay between the germline ends. Germline V lookup: CDR1 SGHRS, CDR2 YFSETQ. Written as DNA, the CDR3 is TGCGCCAGCAGCTTGGCCGGCGGGGCGGCTTACAATGAGCAGTTCTTC. Its translation: CASSLAGGAAYNEQFF. The whole variable domain, remainder taken from reference TRBV5-1 and TRBJ2-1, is KAGVTQTPRYLIKTRGQQVTLSCSPISGHRSVSWYQQTPGQGLQFLFEYFSETQRNKGNFPGRFSGRQFSNSRSEMNVSTLELGDSALYLCASSLAGGAAYNEQFFGPGTRLTVL.

The chain is built from TRBV7-9 and TRBJ1-4; the D is unclear. The CDR3 loop spans 12 amino acids. V was clipped by 3 bases and J by 6 bases, with 5 bases between them. CDR1 is SEHNR, CDR2 FQNEAQ, per germline (reference sequence). CDR3 in amino acids: CASSLDDEKLFF. CDR3 DNA sequence: TGTGCCAGCAGCTTGGACGATGAAAAACTGTTTTTT.

Of note for this clone: A read error may account for a junction end that differs from germline. The rearrangement uses TRBV7-7 and TRBJ1-1; unclear D gene. From germline, CDR1 is SSHAT and CDR2 FNYEAQ (reference sequence). This CDR3 has 13 amino acids. The CDR3 sequence: CASSSGVNTEAFF. The DNA of the CDR3 is TGTGCTAGCAGTTCAGGAGTGAACACTGAAGCTTTCTTT. The complete variable domain, with remaining parts taken from reference TRBV7-7 and TRBJ1-1, reads GAGVSQSPRYKVTKRGQDVTLRCDPISSHATLYWYQQALGQGPEFLTYFNYEAQPDKSGLPSDRFSAERPEGSISTLTIQRTEQRDSAMYRCASSSGVNTEAFFGQGTRLTVV.

The genes are TRBV7-9 and TRBJ1-2; TRBD1 might be the D (5 bases). The CDR3 runs to 16 residues. The germline V and J ends were trimmed by 5 bases and 1 base, with 17 bases remaining between them. Germline CDR1 and CDR2: SEHNR and FQNEAQ (reference sequence). The CDR3: CASSPLRRTLNYGYTF. Here the CDR3 DNA reads TGTGCCAGCAGCCCCCTTAGAAGGACACTTAACTATGGCTACACCTTC.

CDR3 DNA sequence: TGTGCCAGCAGCTTGCAGGGTTCCACAGATACGCAGTATTTT. Its protein product is CASSLQGSTDTQYF. The rearrangement uses TRBV5-4 and TRBJ2-3, with D possibly TRBD1 on 5 matching bases. The length of the CDR3 is 14 residues. Germline V gene sequence: CDR1 SGHNT, CDR2 YYREEE (reference sequence). Trimming left V 1 base short and J 2 bases short, with 8 bases between.

The CDR3 DNA sequence: TGTGCCAGCAGTGAAGGTAGGGTTAAGCGGCGTGACGGGAAGAGCACTGAAGCTTTCTTT. Translated: CASSEGRVKRRDGKSTEAFF. The chain carries TRBV6-1 and TRBJ1-1; no firm D call. Germline V lookup: CDR1 MNHNS, CDR2 SASEGT. The CDR3 has 20 residues. Trimming cost V 1 base and J 4 bases, with 28 bases left between them.

For the CDR3, the DNA is TGTGCCATCAGCAGGGGTTCCAAAGAGACCCAGTACTTC. This gives the protein CAISRGSKETQYF. The chain employs TRBV10-3 and TRBJ2-5; TRBD1 is a possible D gene (6 bases). The CDR3 spans 13 residues. Germline V CDR1 and CDR2: ENHRY, SYGVKD. V gave up 6 bases and J gave up 3 bases, with 11 bases separating them.

The V call is TRBV29-1, the J call TRBJ2-1, with D perhaps assigned TRBD1 or TRBD2 (5 bases each). The V end was cut by 4 bases, the J end by 4 bases, with 11 bases between. The CDR3 loop spans 13 amino acids. Looked up from germline, CDR1 is SQVTM and CDR2 is ANQGSEA. CDR3 residues: CSVVEGSYNEQFF. As DNA, the CDR3 is TGCAGCGTTGTAGAGGGGAGTTACAATGAGCAGTTCTTC.

The chain recombines TRBV2 with TRBJ2-3; TRBD2 matches 10 bases. From germline, CDR1 is SNHLY and CDR2 FYNNEI. This CDR3 spans 14 amino acids. Trimming took 6 bases from V and 0 from J; bases not matched to a gene: 0. The CDR3: CASRGLASTDTQYF. CDR3 nucleotides: TGTGCCAGCAGGGGACTAGCGAGCACAGATACGCAGTATTTT.

The chain has TRBV5-1 and TRBJ2-7; D gene ambiguous. The CDR3 extends over 14 amino acids. Deletions cut 1 base from V and 2 bases from J, with 10 bases between. Germline values: CDR1 SGHRS, CDR2 YFSETQ. The CDR3 DNA reads as TGCGCCAGCAGCTTGTTGGGTACTCCCTACGAGCAGTACTTC. Protein: CASSLLGTPYEQYF.

This chain links TRBV7-9 with TRBJ1-5; no reliable D call. V lost 1 base and J lost 6, with 10 bases in between. The length of the CDR3 is 14 residues. The germline V gene encodes CDR1 SEHNR and CDR2 FQNEAQ (reference sequence). The CDR3 sequence: CASSLGGVGQPQHF. CDR3 sequence (DNA): TGTGCCAGCAGCTTAGGCGGGGTGGGTCAGCCCCAGCATTTT.

The V call is TRBV7-2, the J call TRBJ1-5, with 10 positions matching TRBD1. J was trimmed by 4 bases and V by 6 bases; bases with no gene match: 3. CDR3 size: 14 residues. Germline V gene sequence: CDR1 SGHTA, CDR2 FQGNSA. The CDR3 DNA is TGTGCCAGCAGTGGACAGGGGGTAAATCAGCCCCAGCATTTT. Translated: CASSGQGVNQPQHF.

The chain has TRBV28 and TRBJ1-3; no definite D call. V was pared by 4 bases and J by 0 bases, with 10 bases between. The CDR3 consists of 15 residues. Looked up from germline, CDR1 is MDHEN and CDR2 is SYDVKM. The CDR3 spells CASSSKQNSGNTIYF. CDR3 bases: TGTGCCAGCAGTTCCAAGCAGAACTCTGGAAACACCATATATTTT.

The chain joins TRBV19 to TRBJ1-6; D is undetermined. Germline CDR1 LNHDA, CDR2 SQIVND (reference sequence). V gave up 6 bases and J gave up 9 bases, with 9 bases separating them. The CDR3 runs 12 residues. CDR3 DNA sequence: TGTGCCAGTAGCCGGGAGGGTTCACCCCTCCACTTT. Residues: CASSREGSPLHF.